This record looks at one T cell receptor (beta chain) sequence and its context. The data were obtained in a study of blood T cell repertoires in COVID-19. Looking at the study overall: Acute and convalescent COVID-19 specimens originated in the United States, Italy and Spain. PBMCs, B-cell-depleted T cells, or T cells were the source of the cDNA or gDNA that made up the material.

This CDR3 has 18 amino acids. Germline loops: CDR1 SGHAT, CDR2 FQNNGV. The ends lost 0 bases at V and 5 bases at J; junction bases unmatched: 11. Some clones are missing from TCRdb's copy, which holds only in-frame ones; the method was immunoSEQ multiplex PCR. This table has 150,000 to 200,000 clones, 87% appearing once. The sequence was obtained from a man between 60 and 70 years old with active or convalescent COVID-19. J is TRBJ1-2 and V is TRBV11-2; 11 nucleotides match TRBD1. The sample was peripheral blood. The CDR3 protein is CASSLDPGQGAVLYGYTF. The DNA for the CDR3 is TGTGCCAGCAGCTTAGATCCCGGACAGGGGGCGGTTCTTTATGGCTACACCTTC.